This TCR beta chain derives from a study of blood T cell repertoires in COVID-19. Methods used by the authors: From reference gene primer amplification, estimates of nucleated cell counts were derived. Clones were sequenced by immunoSEQ multiplex PCR, and TCRdb holds only the in-frame ones, with some missing. V and J calls and clone size follow that table, whereas D and trimming were derived from the DNA. This table holds 300,000 to 400,000 clones, approximately 90% found once. CDR3 size: 11 residues. With 4 bases removed from V and 5 bases from J, the gap between germline ends came to 6 bases. Looked up from germline, CDR1 is SGHRS and CDR2 is YFSETQ.

The chain has TRBV5-1 and TRBJ2-5, with D perhaps TRBD2 (5 bases). Sequenced material: PBMCs or T cells enriched from blood (not recorded which). The sequence came from a woman aged 30 to 39 who had been exposed to COVID-19. The CDR3 DNA follows: TGCGCCAGCAGCCGCGGGGAGACCCAGTACTTC. Residues: CASSRGETQYF.